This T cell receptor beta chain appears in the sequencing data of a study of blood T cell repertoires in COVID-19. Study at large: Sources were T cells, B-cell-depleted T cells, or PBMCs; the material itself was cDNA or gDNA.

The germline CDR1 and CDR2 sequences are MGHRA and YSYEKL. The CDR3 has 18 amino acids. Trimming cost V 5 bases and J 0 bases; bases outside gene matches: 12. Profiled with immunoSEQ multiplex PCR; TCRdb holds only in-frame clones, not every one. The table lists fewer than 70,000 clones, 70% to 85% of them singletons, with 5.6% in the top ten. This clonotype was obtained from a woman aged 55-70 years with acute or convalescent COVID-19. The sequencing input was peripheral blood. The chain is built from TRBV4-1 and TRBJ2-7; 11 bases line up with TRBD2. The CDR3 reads CASSSQSSSGGSSYEQYF. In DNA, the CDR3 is TGCGCCAGCAGCTCTCAGAGCTCTAGCGGGGGGTCCTCCTACGAGCAGTACTTC.